This T cell receptor (beta chain) is drawn from a study of cytomegalovirus exposure and HLA in healthy donors. The CDR3 is 13 residues long. V dropped 6 bases and J dropped 5 bases, with 13 bases sitting between them. Germline V CDR1 and CDR2: MDHEN, SYDVKM. Study findings and constraints: The investigators catalogued 150 to 200 TCR beta chains as cytomegalovirus-associated. A few chains tied to CMV proved CMV antigen-specific in vitro.

This clone turned up a few times. What it binds is unknown. Profiling relied on immunoSEQ multiplex PCR, and the TCRdb table lists in-frame clones only, not all of them. The table shows 150,000 to 200,000 clones, with about four fifths occurring only once. The chain has TRBV28 and TRBJ1-2; D not resolved. The TCR comes from a man aged 30-40 years in good health and CMV-seropositive. Sequenced input: PBMCs. The DNA for the CDR3 is TGTGCCAGCAGAAACAGTATGTATTATGGCTACACCTTC. Translation gives CASRNSMYYGYTF.